The source of this TCR beta chain is a study of cytomegalovirus exposure and HLA in healthy donors. Notes on the study in general: First-cohort TCR clusters tended to co-occur in the roughly 130 validation repertoires, a later analysis found. In vitro work confirmed that a few CMV-associated chains recognize CMV antigens. Reports credit the classifier with highly specific, highly sensitive diagnosis of cytomegalovirus status.

Comments on this clone: The antigen remains unidentified.

The donors were in the approximately 120-subject validation cohort, distinct from the approximately 670-subject first cohort. Assay: immunoSEQ multiplex PCR; the TCRdb copy retains only in-frame clones and omits some. Of 200,000 or so clones listed, just over 85% are singletons. Sequenced sample: PBMCs. This clonotype was obtained from a woman aged 18-35 years in good health and CMV-seronegative.

The CDR3 region has the DNA TGTGCCAGCAGCGTAGCGGGAGGCCTCGAGACCCAGTACTTC. Translation: CASSVAGGLETQYF. The chain is built from TRBV9 and TRBJ2-5; 7 positions agree with TRBD2. CDR3 length equals 14 residues. Germline CDR1 reads SGDLS; CDR2 reads YYNGEE. The J segment lost 5 bases and the V segment lost 0 bases, leaving 4 bases of the junction unmatched. Full variable domain (missing parts from reference TRBV9 and TRBJ2-5): DSGVTQTPKHLITATGQRVTLRCSPRSGDLSVYWYQQSLDQGLQFLIQYYNGEERAKGNILERFSAQQFPDLHSELNLSSLELGDSALYFCASSVAGGLETQYFGPGTRLLVL.